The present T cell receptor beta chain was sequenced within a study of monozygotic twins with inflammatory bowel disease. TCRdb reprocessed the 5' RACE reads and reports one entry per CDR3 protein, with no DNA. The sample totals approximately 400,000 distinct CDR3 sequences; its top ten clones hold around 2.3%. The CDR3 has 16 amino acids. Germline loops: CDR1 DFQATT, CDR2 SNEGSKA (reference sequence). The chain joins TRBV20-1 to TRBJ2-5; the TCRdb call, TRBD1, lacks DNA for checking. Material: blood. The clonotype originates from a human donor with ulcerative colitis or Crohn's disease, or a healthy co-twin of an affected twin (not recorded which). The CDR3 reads CSATQPLGGLQETQYF.